This TCR beta chain was identified in a study of early T cells in non-severe SARS-CoV-2 infection (dated by TCRdb to 2020 to 2023). Turning to the overall study: Because TCR sequencing relied on bulk RNA taken from unsorted whole blood, pairing of alpha and beta chains was not possible. The study at large found these results: VDJdb matching was skewed toward anti-spike CD8 responses, so virus-specific expansions were likely underestimated and private and CD4 specificities were missed.

This clonotype has at least ten counts. Its recognized antigen is unknown. Base quality data are lacking; no much larger clone is found one base away. Its CDR3 holds 14 amino acids, cysteine through phenylalanine. Solely the CDR3 DNA is kept, with 42 bases framed from the first base. The V and J ends are trimmed by 6 bases and 1 base, leaving 12 bases between them. Sequences SGHVS (CDR1) and FQNEAQ (CDR2) are obtained from the germline V gene. This was a case-control study nested in a cohort of healthcare workers in London, UK, who had nasopharyngeal swab PCR tests and blood samples taken every week. Healthcare workers were recruited between 23 and 31 March 2020, during the week of the UK lockdown, and were followed weekly for up to about 16 weeks. Libraries were made using 5' RACE. The listed sequencing device is NextSeq 500. Unique molecular identifiers were attached to individual cDNA molecules in the TCR library protocol so that sequencing error and PCR bias could be corrected. Both TCR alpha and beta chains were sequenced, and tight co-correlation was observed between alpha and beta sequence abundances in each sample. Under the source paper's analysis protocol: Decombinator V4 was used to annotate the V gene, J gene and CDR3 of the TCR sequences. Expanded TCRs were defined as changing significantly between any two time points under a Poisson model with p below 0.0001. TCR abundances were normalised to the total number of TCRs sequenced per sample and were expressed as counts per million. MAIT TCRs were defined by TRAV1-2 paired with TRAJ12, TRAJ20 or TRAJ33, and iNKT TCRs by TRAV10 paired with TRAJ18. VDJdb, accessed 1 November 2021, was searched for CMV, EBV and SARS-CoV-2 annotated TCRs, excluding TCRs annotated for multiple antigens. In-frame beta chains were kept once TCRdb had trimmed the public reads at Q25 with fastp and called clones with MiXCR. Each record represents a unique CDR3 protein, reported with the most common genes and DNA among its rows. The V and J calls shown here were made by TCRdb, not taken from the authors' results. For this sample the table gives under 65,000 distinct CDR3 sequences, of which roughly 10% were detected only once. Approximately 9.1% of the sample is held by the ten biggest clonotypes.

Sequenced input: whole blood. This TCR came from an adult who was a healthcare worker with PCR-confirmed SARS-CoV-2 infection or an uninfected control (not recorded which). The sequence is built from TRBV7-8 and TRBJ1-1; TRBD1 is perhaps the D gene, given 6 matching bases. This receptor has the CDR3 CASRTGTTNTEAFF. The DNA sequence reads TGTGCCAGCAGAACCGGGACAACGAACACTGAAGCTTTCTTT.